This is a list of T cell receptor beta chains from one sample in a study of shared clonotypes between healthy human individuals. Profiled with immunoSEQ multiplex PCR; TCRdb holds only in-frame clones, not every one. This sample has roughly 410,000 clones, with about 97% found just once. Sequenced: memory CD8+ T cells sorted from blood. These receptors came from a man aged 30-40 years in good health. The conserved cysteine and the conserved F or W are not part of the CDR3 here.

CDR3 | J | V
ASRSNPAGQVYNEQF | TRBJ2-1 | TRBV5-1
ASSAGTSGDEQY | TRBJ2-7 | TRBV5-6
ASSHLPRGQETQY | TRBJ2-5 | TRBV4-2
ASRYTGTVADTQY | TRBJ2-3 | TRBV5-4
ASSFGGGGETQY | TRBJ2-5 | TRBV5-1
ASSFHTTNFYGYT | TRBJ1-2 | TRBV7-9
ASSYSGGAQGGEQY | TRBJ2-7 | TRBV6-6
ASSAGVRETQY | TRBJ2-5 | TRBV7-7
AIGVTSGKDTQY | TRBJ2-3 | TRBV10-3
SVHPDRNTEAF | TRBJ1-1 | TRBV29-1
ASSYSPGTTYGYT | TRBJ1-2 | TRBV6-5
ASSFGSSGNTIY | TRBJ1-3 | TRBV5-4
ASSQFFRTGPYEQY | TRBJ2-7 | TRBV4-1
ASSGTAYT | TRBJ1-2 | TRBV28
ASSFLAGGEQY | TRBJ2-7 | TRBV11-3
ASSLSETYEQY | TRBJ2-7 | TRBV27
ASYSGTSGQETQY | TRBJ2-5 | TRBV6-1
SARQGETQY | TRBJ2-5 | TRBV29-1
ASSLGAKNIQY | TRBJ2-4 | TRBV28
ASSPHLSGTEAF | TRBJ1-1 | TRBV11-2
ASSLGDRDNEKLF | TRBJ1-4 | TRBV11-2
ASSQEALAGDEQY | TRBJ2-7 | TRBV4-2
ASSEWGLSNQPQH | TRBJ1-5 | TRBV6-1
AWTWGPSSYNEQF | TRBJ2-1 | TRBV30
ASSPGTGPNEQY | TRBJ2-7 | TRBV18
ASSGTAGGNTIY | TRBJ1-3 | TRBV5-1
ASSLVRDYFGKLF | TRBJ1-4 | TRBV28
ASSFRDSPLYEQY | TRBJ2-7 | TRBV5-8
ASSTSGETYEQF | TRBJ2-1 | TRBV6-6
ARSSGTSDNNEQF | TRBJ2-1 | TRBV5-3
ASRFLADPTDTQY | TRBJ2-3 | TRBV5-1
ASSPRSTSGSPYEQY | TRBJ2-7 | TRBV18
AWSPGRSGGPHQETQY | TRBJ2-5 | TRBV30
ASSLRGLAASYNEQF | TRBJ2-1 | TRBV27
ASTLTSGSYEQY | TRBJ2-7 | TRBV5-1
ASRLSATYQF | TRBJ2-1 | TRBV12-2
ASSRGTSGNTIY | TRBJ1-3 | TRBV19
ASSLVLAPHNEQF | TRBJ2-1 | TRBV5-8
ASSFSGTGRETQY | TRBJ2-5 | TRBV7-9
ASSYSMGGRTEAF | TRBJ1-1 | TRBV6-6
ASRRTGTEAF | TRBJ1-1 | TRBV28